Listed below are T cell receptor beta chains from one sample, sequenced in a study of blood T cell repertoires in COVID-19. TCRdb's copy holds only in-frame clones and misses some; the assay was immunoSEQ multiplex PCR. The repertoire holds a few hundred thousand clones, with less than 90% as singletons. The material sequenced was PBMCs or T cells enriched from blood (not recorded which). The receptors shown here come from a woman between 50 and 59 years old who had recovered from COVID-19. The CDR3 runs from the conserved cysteine through the conserved F or W. A D gene is named only where the DNA matches it firmly. Size is omitted from some rows. Given values are once, few, many or a class for expanded clones.

j_gene: TRBJ2-7
abundance: -
v_gene: TRBV4-3
d_gene: -
CDR3nt: TGCGCCAGCAGCCAAGACACAAGTTTCTACGAGCAGTACTTC
CDR3aa: CASSQDTSFYEQYF

j_gene: TRBJ1-4
abundance: -
v_gene: TRBV5-4
d_gene: TRBD1
CDR3nt: TGTGCCAGCAGCTCTATGACAGGGCAGAATGAAAAACTGTTTTTT
CDR3aa: CASSSMTGQNEKLFF

j_gene: TRBJ2-7
abundance: -
v_gene: TRBV6-2/TRBV6-3
d_gene: TRBD2
CDR3nt: TGTGCCAGCAGTTCTCCCGGGCGGGAGGCCTACCTCGAGCAGTACTTC
CDR3aa: CASSSPGREAYLEQYF

j_gene: TRBJ1-6
abundance: -
v_gene: TRBV2
d_gene: -
CDR3nt: TGTGCCAGCAGTGACCAAACAGGGATTAATTCACCCCTCCACTTT
CDR3aa: CASSDQTGINSPLHF

j_gene: TRBJ1-4
abundance: -
v_gene: TRBV7-2
d_gene: -
CDR3nt: TGTGCCAGCAGCTTAGGCGGGGATAAACTGTTTTTT
CDR3aa: CASSLGGDKLFF

j_gene: TRBJ2-7
abundance: -
v_gene: TRBV7-3
d_gene: TRBD2
CDR3nt: TGTGCCAGCAGCTTACTGGCTAGCGGGAGGGCCGTAACCTACGAGCAGTACTTC
CDR3aa: CASSLLASGRAVTYEQYF

j_gene: TRBJ1-4
abundance: -
v_gene: TRBV4-1
d_gene: -
CDR3nt: TGCGCCAGCAGCCAAGGCAGCATGACATCTGAAAAACTGTTTTTT
CDR3aa: CASSQGSMTSEKLFF

j_gene: TRBJ2-1
abundance: -
v_gene: TRBV10-2
d_gene: TRBD2
CDR3nt: TGCGCCAGCGGGGGACTAGCTGTTGTCAATGAGCAGTTCTTC
CDR3aa: CASGGLAVVNEQFF

j_gene: TRBJ1-5
abundance: few
v_gene: TRBV28
d_gene: -
CDR3nt: TGTGCCAGCGAAGAGTCAGGCATGAATCAGCCCCAGCATTTT
CDR3aa: CASEESGMNQPQHF

j_gene: TRBJ2-2
abundance: few
v_gene: TRBV6-4
d_gene: -
CDR3nt: TGTGCCAGCAGTCCGCAGGGTACCGGGGAGCTGTTTTTT
CDR3aa: CASSPQGTGELFF

j_gene: TRBJ1-1
abundance: -
v_gene: TRBV7-2
d_gene: -
CDR3nt: TGTGCCAGCAGCTTAGATCGGGGAGTCTTGGTACACACTGAAGCTTTCTTT
CDR3aa: CASSLDRGVLVHTEAFF

j_gene: TRBJ2-3
abundance: -
v_gene: TRBV5-1
d_gene: TRBD2
CDR3nt: TGCGCCAGCAGCTTCGGACTAGCGGGGAATACAGATACGCAGTATTTT
CDR3aa: CASSFGLAGNTDTQYF

j_gene: TRBJ1-6
abundance: -
v_gene: TRBV7-3
d_gene: -
CDR3nt: TGTGCCAGCAGCTTAACGCAGAATTCACCCCTCCACTTT
CDR3aa: CASSLTQNSPLHF

j_gene: TRBJ2-7
abundance: -
v_gene: TRBV3-1/TRBV3-2
d_gene: TRBD2
CDR3nt: TGTGCCAGCAGATCCGGGACTAGCGGCTCCTACGAGCAGTACTTC
CDR3aa: CASRSGTSGSYEQYF

j_gene: TRBJ1-2
abundance: -
v_gene: TRBV2
d_gene: -
CDR3nt: TGTGCCAGCAGACCAAGGCGACAGCCTTATTACTATGGCTACACCTTC
CDR3aa: CASRPRRQPYYYGYTF

j_gene: TRBJ2-7
abundance: once
v_gene: TRBV2
d_gene: TRBD1
CDR3nt: TGTGCCAGCAATTTGGTGTGTGTCTGGACAGGGTGGGACGAGCAGTACTTC
CDR3aa: CASNLVCVWTGWDEQYF

j_gene: TRBJ2-2
abundance: -
v_gene: TRBV10-1
d_gene: TRBD1
CDR3nt: TGCGCCAGCAGTGAGTCGAACAGGGGGAACACCGGGGAGCTGTTTTTT
CDR3aa: CASSESNRGNTGELFF

j_gene: TRBJ2-7
abundance: -
v_gene: TRBV24-1
d_gene: TRBD1
CDR3nt: TGTGCCACCAGTGATCGGGACAGGGGAGTCCACGAGCAGTACTTC
CDR3aa: CATSDRDRGVHEQYF

j_gene: TRBJ1-1
abundance: -
v_gene: TRBV7-8
d_gene: -
CDR3nt: TGTGCCAGCAGCTTAGCTTCGGGGGGCACTGAAGCTTTCTTT
CDR3aa: CASSLASGGTEAFF

j_gene: TRBJ2-6
abundance: once
v_gene: TRBV6-5
d_gene: -
CDR3nt: TGTGCCAGCAGTTACGAGGGAGCTGGGGCCAACGTCCTGACTTTC
CDR3aa: CASSYEGAGANVLTF

j_gene: TRBJ2-5
abundance: -
v_gene: TRBV4-1
d_gene: TRBD1
CDR3nt: TGCGCCAGCAGCCCGGGACAGGGGGGCCAAGAGACCCAGTACTTC
CDR3aa: CASSPGQGGQETQYF

j_gene: TRBJ1-6
abundance: once
v_gene: TRBV6-5
d_gene: TRBD1
CDR3nt: TGTGCCAGCAGTTTCGGACAGGAGAATTCACCCCTCCACTTT
CDR3aa: CASSFGQENSPLHF

j_gene: TRBJ2-2
abundance: -
v_gene: TRBV9
d_gene: TRBD2
CDR3nt: TGTGCCAGCAGCCCCACACTAGCGGGAGGAAGCGGGGAGCTGTTTTTT
CDR3aa: CASSPTLAGGSGELFF

j_gene: TRBJ1-1
abundance: -
v_gene: TRBV4-3
d_gene: TRBD1
CDR3nt: TGCGCCAGCAGCCAAGAGCAGGGGGCCAATGAAGCTTTCTTT
CDR3aa: CASSQEQGANEAFF

j_gene: TRBJ2-5
abundance: -
v_gene: TRBV5-3
d_gene: TRBD2
CDR3nt: TGTGCCAGAAGCTTGGCGAAGGTCAGGAGACTAGCGGGAGGAACGTTTGGAGAGACCCAGTACTTC
CDR3aa: CARSLAKVRRLAGGTFGETQYF

j_gene: TRBJ1-2
abundance: -
v_gene: TRBV11-2
d_gene: -
CDR3nt: TGTGCCAGCTTCAGTGCAGGTCCCTATGGCTACACCTTC
CDR3aa: CASFSAGPYGYTF

j_gene: TRBJ2-1
abundance: few
v_gene: TRBV4-1
d_gene: -
CDR3nt: TGCGCCAGCAGCCAAGATCGAGGGAGCAGCTCCTACAATGAGCAGTTCTTC
CDR3aa: CASSQDRGSSSYNEQFF

j_gene: TRBJ2-1
abundance: -
v_gene: TRBV18
d_gene: -
CDR3nt: TGTGCCAGCTCACCCCGGGGGACTGAGCAGTTCTTC
CDR3aa: CASSPRGTEQFF

j_gene: TRBJ1-1
abundance: -
v_gene: TRBV19
d_gene: -
CDR3nt: TGTGCCAGTGGCAGGGGAAAGGTGAACACTGAAGCTTTCTTT
CDR3aa: CASGRGKVNTEAFF

j_gene: TRBJ2-7
abundance: -
v_gene: TRBV7-2
d_gene: -
CDR3nt: TGTGCCAGCAGCTTATCGAGCTCCTACGAGCAGTACTTC
CDR3aa: CASSLSSSYEQYF

j_gene: TRBJ2-7
abundance: -
v_gene: TRBV2
d_gene: TRBD1
CDR3nt: TGTGCCAGCACCGGACAGGGGGCTTTCTACGAGCAGTACTTC
CDR3aa: CASTGQGAFYEQYF

j_gene: TRBJ1-5
abundance: -
v_gene: TRBV28
d_gene: -
CDR3nt: TGTGCCAGCAGATCGGATCAGCCCCAGCATTTT
CDR3aa: CASRSDQPQHF

j_gene: TRBJ2-5
abundance: -
v_gene: TRBV5-1
d_gene: -
CDR3nt: TGCGCCAGCAGCCCGATGGGGGGGCCCCTAGAGACCCAGTACTTC
CDR3aa: CASSPMGGPLETQYF

j_gene: TRBJ1-4
abundance: -
v_gene: TRBV19
d_gene: -
CDR3nt: TGTGCCAGTAGTATAAGGACGGGAAATGAAAAACTGTTTTTT
CDR3aa: CASSIRTGNEKLFF

j_gene: TRBJ2-3
abundance: -
v_gene: TRBV13
d_gene: -
CDR3nt: TGTGCCAGCAGCCTACAGGGCCCAGATACGCAGTATTTT
CDR3aa: CASSLQGPDTQYF

j_gene: TRBJ1-4
abundance: -
v_gene: TRBV18
d_gene: -
CDR3nt: TGTGCCAGCTCGCAACAGGGCCGATTTAATGAAAAACTGTTTTTT
CDR3aa: CASSQQGRFNEKLFF

j_gene: TRBJ2-7
abundance: -
v_gene: TRBV4-3
d_gene: -
CDR3nt: TGCGCCAGCAGCCAACAAAGACAGGATCAGCAGTACTTC
CDR3aa: CASSQQRQDQQYF

j_gene: TRBJ1-6
abundance: -
v_gene: TRBV28
d_gene: -
CDR3nt: TGTGCCAGCATTGGGCAGGGAGGTTCACCCCTCCACTTT
CDR3aa: CASIGQGGSPLHF

j_gene: TRBJ1-1
abundance: -
v_gene: TRBV27
d_gene: TRBD1
CDR3nt: TGTGCCAGCCTTACGGGACAGCTAGGGTACACTGAAGCTTTCTTT
CDR3aa: CASLTGQLGYTEAFF

j_gene: TRBJ2-1
abundance: -
v_gene: TRBV9
d_gene: TRBD2
CDR3nt: TGTGCCAGCAGCGTAGTCGGGAGGGTCCTAGGGCATGAGCAGTTCTTC
CDR3aa: CASSVVGRVLGHEQFF

j_gene: TRBJ2-7
abundance: many
v_gene: TRBV18
d_gene: -
CDR3nt: TGTGCCAGCTCACCCGGGACTGAACCCTACGAGCAGTACTTC
CDR3aa: CASSPGTEPYEQYF

j_gene: TRBJ1-5
abundance: -
v_gene: TRBV5-5
d_gene: -
CDR3nt: TGTGCCAGCAGCTTGGGGCCAGATCGCAATCAGCCCCAGCATTTT
CDR3aa: CASSLGPDRNQPQHF

j_gene: TRBJ1-2
abundance: -
v_gene: TRBV11-2
d_gene: TRBD1
CDR3nt: TGTGCCAGCAGCCCACAGGGGAGCTATGGCTACACCTTC
CDR3aa: CASSPQGSYGYTF

j_gene: TRBJ1-4
abundance: -
v_gene: TRBV5-1
d_gene: TRBD1
CDR3nt: TGCGCCAGCAGCCTTACAGGGGGGTCGAGGGAAAAACTGTTTTTT
CDR3aa: CASSLTGGSREKLFF

j_gene: TRBJ1-3
abundance: -
v_gene: TRBV2
d_gene: -
CDR3nt: TGTGCCAGCAGTGAAAACAGGCCGGACACCATATATTTT
CDR3aa: CASSENRPDTIYF